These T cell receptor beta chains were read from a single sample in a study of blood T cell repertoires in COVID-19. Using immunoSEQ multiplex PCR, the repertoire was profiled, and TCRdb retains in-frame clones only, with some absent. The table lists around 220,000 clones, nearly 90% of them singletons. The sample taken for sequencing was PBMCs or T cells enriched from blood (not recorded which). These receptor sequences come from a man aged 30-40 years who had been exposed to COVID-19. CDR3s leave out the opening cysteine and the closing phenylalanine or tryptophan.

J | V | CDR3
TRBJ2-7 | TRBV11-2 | ASSLDRVNYEQY
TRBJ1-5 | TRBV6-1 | ASSERGGGQPQH
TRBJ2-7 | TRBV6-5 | ASSDSIAEQY
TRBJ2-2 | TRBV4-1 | ASSQAPGGAGELF
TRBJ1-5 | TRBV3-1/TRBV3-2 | ASSQDRAWQPQH
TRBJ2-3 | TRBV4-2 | ASSQEGAGTQY
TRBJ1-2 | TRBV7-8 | ASSLVGEEYGYT
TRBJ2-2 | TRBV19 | ASSIPAFNFSGGPPGTGELF
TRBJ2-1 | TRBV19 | ASSRDRERTYNEQF
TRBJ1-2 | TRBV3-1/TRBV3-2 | ASSQGGGVNYGYT
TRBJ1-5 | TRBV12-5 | ASGTGAGNQPQH
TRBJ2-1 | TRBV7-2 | ASTLAGGPVEQF
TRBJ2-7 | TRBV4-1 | ASSRERTVSYEQY
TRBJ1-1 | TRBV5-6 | ASSLVQGVTEAF
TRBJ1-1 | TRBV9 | ASNRGHLQKNTEAF
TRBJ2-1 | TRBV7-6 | ASSLIGAYNEQF
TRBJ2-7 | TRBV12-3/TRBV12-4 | ASSRPWREQY
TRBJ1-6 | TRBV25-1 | ASSGGSNSPLH
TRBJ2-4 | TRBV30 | AWSVTTVNGNIQY
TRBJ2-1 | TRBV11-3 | ASGPGLAGGRNEQF
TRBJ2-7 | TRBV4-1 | ASRQGYEQY
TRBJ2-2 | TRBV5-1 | ASSSGTTQTGELF
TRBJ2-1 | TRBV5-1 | ASSLVAGTYNEQF
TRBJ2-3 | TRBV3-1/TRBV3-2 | ASSLLRGGTDTQY
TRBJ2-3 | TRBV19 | ASSMDWVAQY
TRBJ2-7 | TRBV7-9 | ASSLDSHEQY
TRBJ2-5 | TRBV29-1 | TSRIQETQY
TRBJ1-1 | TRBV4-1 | ASSQRRGQITEAF
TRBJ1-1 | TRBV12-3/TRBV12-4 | ASSRGSNTEAF